The rows below give T cell receptor beta chains drawn from one sample of a study of blood T cells in healthy people across ages. MiXCR was run by TCRdb on the 5' RACE reads, yielding one entry per CDR3 protein. The sample lists fewer than 700,000 distinct CDR3 sequences, roughly 48% occurring once. Input material: blood. The receptor set was obtained from an elderly man in good health. Both conserved end residues are part of each CDR3. Fields, in order: V gene, clone size, J gene, D gene, CDR3 DNA, CDR3 protein. A D gene is named only where the DNA matches it firmly. Only part of the rows carry a size: once, few, many, or a class if the clone is expanded.

>TRBV5-5|-|TRBJ1-2|-
TGTGCCAGCAGCTTGAGCCCGGACAGCCCCTATGGCTACACCTTC
CASSLSPDSPYGYTF
>TRBV6-5|few|TRBJ1-2|-
TGTGCCAGCAGCCGAATACAGGGATCGGGAAGTGGCTACACCTTC
CASSRIQGSGSGYTF
>TRBV20-1|-|TRBJ2-1|-
TGCAGTGCTAGATATGGAAGCTCCTACAATGAGCAGTTCTTC
CSARYGSSYNEQFF
>TRBV9|many|TRBJ2-7|TRBD1
TGTGCCAGCAGCAGTGACAGGGGCGAGCAGTACTTC
CASSSDRGEQYF
>TRBV12-3/TRBV12-4|-|TRBJ1-5|TRBD1
TGTGCCAGCAGTTTATACAGACAGGGTCAGGAGCCCCAGCATTTT
CASSLYRQGQEPQHF
>TRBV14|-|TRBJ2-6|-
TGTGCCAGCAGCCATGGGCCAGCTGGGGCCAACGTCCTGACTTTC
CASSHGPAGANVLTF
>TRBV5-1|-|TRBJ2-5|TRBD2
TGCGCCAGCAGCTTGGACACTAGCGGGAGAGGGGAGCAGTACTTC
CASSLDTSGRGEQYF
>TRBV9|-|TRBJ2-1|TRBD2
TGTGCCAGCAGCACCCGGGGGAGGGTAATTTGGGATGAGCAGTTCTTC
CASSTRGRVIWDEQFF
>TRBV20-1|-|TRBJ1-4|-
TGCAGTGCTAGAGGAGGCGGGGGAATCGAAAAACTGTTTTTT
CSARGGGGIEKLFF
>TRBV4-3|-|TRBJ2-5|TRBD2
TGCGCCAGCAGCCAAGAGTGGGCAGCGGGGGGCCCAGGAGAGACCCAGTACTTC
CASSQEWAAGGPGETQYF
>TRBV20-1|-|TRBJ2-7|TRBD2
TGCAGTGCAAAGACTAGCGGGGGGGCCGTTCGGTACAATGAGCAGTACTTC
CSAKTSGGAVRYNEQYF
>TRBV29-1|-|TRBJ1-1|-
TGCAGCGTTGATTCCGCGGGGGCCGAAACCAACACTGAAGCTTTCTTT
CSVDSAGAETNTEAFF
>TRBV5-1|-|TRBJ2-1|-
TGCGCCAGCAGTTTCGTAACTAGCCGTAGGGACAATGAGCAGTTCTTC
CASSFVTSRRDNEQFF
>TRBV9|few|TRBJ1-2|-
TGTGCCAGCAGCTTCGGCACAGCCCTCTATGGCTACACCTTC
CASSFGTALYGYTF
>TRBV7-2|-|TRBJ2-1|TRBD1
TGTGCCAGCAGCTTAGCGCGTCCCAGGGGGCGATCAAATGAGCAGTTCTTC
CASSLARPRGRSNEQFF
>TRBV6-2/TRBV6-3|-|TRBJ2-7|-
TGTGCCAGCAGTTACCAGACGGAGTACGAGCAGTACTTC
CASSYQTEYEQYF
>TRBV20-1|once|TRBJ2-1|TRBD2
TGCAGTGCTAGAAATACTAGCGGAAGACGACTCCGCAATGAGCAGTTCTTC
CSARNTSGRRLRNEQFF
>TRBV6-5|many|TRBJ2-1|-
TGTGCCAGCAGTTACTATTTTACACCAGCCATTAATGAGCAGTTCTTC
CASSYYFTPAINEQFF
>TRBV6-1|-|TRBJ1-5|TRBD1
TGTGCCAGCAGTGAGAGGCAGGGGGGGCAGCCCCAGCATTTT
CASSERQGGQPQHF
>TRBV20-1|once|TRBJ2-5|-
TGCAGTGCTAGTGTCTGGGCCGACAATGAGCAGTACTTC
CSASVWADNEQYF
>TRBV7-8|-|TRBJ1-1|-
TGTGCCAGCAGCTTTAACTGCAACACTGAAGCTTTCTTT
CASSFNCNTEAFF
>TRBV29-1|-|TRBJ2-1|TRBD1
TGCAGCGTGGGACAGGGGGCTGGGAATGAGCAGTTCTTC
CSVGQGAGNEQFF
>TRBV6-1|few|TRBJ1-6|-
TGTGCCAGCAGTGAACGAGGGGGGCGGTCACCCCTCCACTTT
CASSERGGRSPLHF
>TRBV4-3|few|TRBJ2-3|TRBD1
TGCGCCAGCAGCCAAGGTACAGGGGGCGAATCGCAGTATTTT
CASSQGTGGESQYF
>TRBV12-3/TRBV12-4|few|TRBJ1-5|TRBD1
TGTGCCAGCAGCTCAGGGGGCGGCCATCAGCCCCAGCATTTT
CASSSGGGHQPQHF
>TRBV10-3|-|TRBJ2-2|-
TGTGCCATCAGTGAGTCAGTCCCCAGGGTCCCGAACACCGGGGAGCTGTTTTTT
CAISESVPRVPNTGELFF
>TRBV7-2|-|TRBJ2-3|-
TGTGCCAGCAGTTGGGGGGGCGGGGACGGCACAGATACGCAGTATTTT
CASSWGGGDGTDTQYF
>TRBV20-1|-|TRBJ2-5|TRBD1
TGCAGTGCTCATCCGGGACAGGGGGCGAGGGAGACCCAGTACTTC
CSAHPGQGARETQYF
>TRBV4-2|-|TRBJ2-1|TRBD2
TGTGCCAGCAGCCAGGGGCCGGGACTAGGCAATGAGCAGTTCTTC
CASSQGPGLGNEQFF
>TRBV6-2/TRBV6-3|few|TRBJ2-7|TRBD1
TGTGCCAGCAGTTGGACAGGGATTACCTACGAGCAGTACTTC
CASSWTGITYEQYF
>TRBV7-2|-|TRBJ2-1|-
TGTGCCAGCAGCCTACCAGACTACGACGATTACAGATACAATGAGCAGTTCTTC
CASSLPDYDDYRYNEQFF
>TRBV7-2|-|TRBJ1-2|-
TGTGCCAGCAGCCCTGGGACGTGGGAGGGGGGCTACACCTTC
CASSPGTWEGGYTF
>TRBV9|-|TRBJ2-5|TRBD2
TGTGCCAGCAGCGAGACCGGGACTAGCGGGGTCGGGATCCAAGAGACCCAGTACTTC
CASSETGTSGVGIQETQYF
>TRBV20-1|few|TRBJ2-7|TRBD1
TGCAGTGCGCACAAGTCGGGACAGGCCCTCCGCGAGCAGTACTTC
CSAHKSGQALREQYF
>TRBV6-6|few|TRBJ2-2|TRBD1
TGTGCCAGCAGTCTCAGACAGGGGGGGGCCGGGGAGCTGTTTTTT
CASSLRQGGAGELFF
>TRBV10-3|-|TRBJ2-3|-
TGTGCCATCAACAGGGGACTAGGTAGCACAGATACGCAGTATTTT
CAINRGLGSTDTQYF
>TRBV7-9|few|TRBJ2-7|-
TGTGCCAGCAGCTCAGGGTCAGGGCAGTACTTC
CASSSGSGQYF
>TRBV20-1|-|TRBJ1-1|TRBD1
TGCAGTGCTAGGCACACCGACAGGGGGTGGTTGGACACTGAAGCTTTCTTT
CSARHTDRGWLDTEAFF
>TRBV6-2/TRBV6-3|-|TRBJ2-1|TRBD2
TGTGCCAGCAGCCGTCGACCTCTAGCGGGAGGTTTCAATGAGCAGTTCTTC
CASSRRPLAGGFNEQFF
>TRBV7-2|-|TRBJ1-6|-
TGTGCCAGCAGCTTTCGGGGGGCAGACAGTTATTCACCCCTCCACTTT
CASSFRGADSYSPLHF
>TRBV11-2|-|TRBJ2-7|-
TGTGCCAGCAGCTCCGGACAGCCCGGCTCCTACGAGCAGTACTTC
CASSSGQPGSYEQYF
>TRBV6-5|-|TRBJ2-7|-
TGTGTCAGCACCCCGGACGGGCTCTACGAGCAGTACTTC
CVSTPDGLYEQYF
>TRBV5-6|once|TRBJ1-2|-
TGTGCCAGCAGCTTGGAGAAGCGAAGCCCTAACTATGGCTACACCTTC
CASSLEKRSPNYGYTF
>TRBV12-3/TRBV12-4|few|TRBJ2-7|TRBD2
TGTGCCAGCAGCCCCAGCGGGAATGAGTACTTC
CASSPSGNEYF
>TRBV29-1|few|TRBJ2-3|TRBD1
TGCAGCGTGACGGACAGGGGGTATGGAGATACGCAGTATTTT
CSVTDRGYGDTQYF